This is a list of T cell receptor beta chains from one sample in a study of response to subunit inactivated influenza vaccine. A single record per CDR3 protein comes from TCRdb applying MiXCR to the RT-PCR reads. The sample lists over 650,000 distinct CDR3 sequences, approximately 18% seen once, with approximately 10% in the top ten. The sample consisted of PBMCs from blood, taken more than 4 days after vaccination. The receptors stem from a man aged 50 to 60 who received an inactivated influenza vaccine. The CDR3 runs from the conserved cysteine through the conserved F or W. The D gene is left open where the match is weak. Clone size appears in some rows only: once, few, many, or a class for an expanded clone.

NA	TRBV7-2	TRBD2	TRBJ2-3	CASSLAGTKGTDTQYF	TGTGCCAGCAGCTTAGCGGGGACTAAAGGCACAGATACGCAGTATTTT
NA	TRBV24-1	NA	TRBJ2-1	CATSDLGRSSYNEQFF	TGTGCCACCAGTGATTTGGGTCGATCCTCCTACAATGAGCAGTTCTTC
NA	TRBV24-1	TRBD2	TRBJ2-2	CATSARTPGLAGELAGELFF	TGTGCCACCAGTGCCAGAACCCCGGGCCTAGCGGGAGAACTTGCCGGGGAGCTGTTTTTT
NA	TRBV6-2/TRBV6-3	NA	TRBJ2-7	CASSWGTSGYEQYF	TGTGCCAGCAGTTGGGGCACCTCGGGCTACGAGCAGTACTTC
few	TRBV20-1	TRBD2	TRBJ2-1	CSARDRLRAGSNEQFF	TGCAGTGCTAGAGATAGGCTTCGAGCGGGGAGCAATGAGCAGTTCTTC
NA	TRBV5-1	NA	TRBJ1-4	CASRDWTRGEKLFF	TGCGCCAGCAGGGATTGGACGAGGGGTGAAAAACTGTTTTTT
many	TRBV29-1	NA	TRBJ1-2	CSVLHSNGYTF	TGCAGCGTCCTACATTCTAATGGCTACACCTTC
few	TRBV11-2	TRBD1	TRBJ2-7	CASSLSDRGTYEQYF	TGTGCCAGCAGCTTATCAGACAGGGGAACCTACGAGCAGTACTTC
NA	TRBV12-3/TRBV12-4	NA	TRBJ2-6	CASSPQRADVLTF	TGTGCCAGCAGCCCCCAGAGAGCCGACGTCCTGACTTTC
many	TRBV12-3/TRBV12-4	NA	TRBJ2-7	CASSPGTQSYF	TGTGCCAGCAGTCCCGGGACCCAGTCGTACTTC
NA	TRBV2	NA	TRBJ2-1	CASSEWVVSEQFF	TGTGCCAGCAGTGAATGGGTCGTGAGTGAGCAGTTCTTC
few	TRBV4-2	NA	TRBJ2-1	CASSQDKQGITYNEQFF	TGTGCCAGCAGCCAAGATAAGCAGGGTATCACCTACAATGAGCAGTTCTTC
NA	TRBV20-1	TRBD2	TRBJ2-2	CSAKSGRARTGELFF	TGCAGTGCTAAGAGCGGGAGGGCCCGAACCGGGGAGCTGTTTTTT
few	TRBV4-1	NA	TRBJ2-7	CASSRGTAIRYEQYF	TGCGCCAGCAGCCGGGGGACGGCCATAAGATACGAGCAGTACTTC
many	TRBV7-2	NA	TRBJ2-7	CASNNDHVEQYF	TGTGCCAGCAACAACGACCACGTCGAGCAGTACTTC
NA	TRBV9	NA	TRBJ1-6	CASSVAPGHNSPLHF	TGTGCCAGCAGCGTAGCCCCAGGACATAATTCACCCCTCCACTTT
few	TRBV27	TRBD1	TRBJ2-7	CASMDRGYEQYF	TGTGCCAGCATGGACAGGGGCTACGAGCAGTACTTC
once	TRBV10-3	TRBD1	TRBJ1-2	CAIRPGTGGSLSANYGYTF	TGTGCCATCAGACCCGGGACAGGGGGATCCCTTTCCGCTAACTATGGCTACACCTTC
NA	TRBV6-1	TRBD2	TRBJ2-3	CATRGSGGGRTDTQYF	TGTGCCACCCGGGGTAGCGGGGGAGGCAGGACAGATACGCAGTATTTT
NA	TRBV11-1	TRBD2	TRBJ2-1	CASSLVWVAGGGGAYNEQFF	TGTGCCAGCAGCTTAGTTTGGGTAGCGGGAGGAGGGGGGGCCTACAATGAGCAGTTCTTC
many	TRBV21-1	NA	TRBJ2-3	CASSKSWRSTDTQYF	TGTGCCAGCAGCAAAAGTTGGCGGAGCACAGATACGCAGTATTTT
NA	TRBV20-1	TRBD1	TRBJ2-3	CSSRQGADTQYF	TGCAGTTCAAGACAGGGGGCAGATACGCAGTATTTT
few	TRBV29-1	NA	TRBJ2-3	CSVEDRRKSTDTQYF	TGCAGCGTTGAAGATCGTCGTAAGAGCACAGATACGCAGTATTTT
NA	TRBV7-2	TRBD2	TRBJ2-3	CASSLGLAGVRTDTQYF	TGTGCCAGCAGCTTGGGACTAGCGGGGGTCCGCACAGATACGCAGTATTTT
NA	TRBV18	TRBD2	TRBJ2-5	CASSPPEAGLGKTQYF	TGTGCCAGCTCACCCCCGGAAGCGGGGCTAGGGAAGACCCAGTACTTC
NA	TRBV20-1	TRBD2	TRBJ2-1	CSASLPRGFLAGGNNEQFF	TGCAGTGCTTCTCTTCCCAGGGGATTTCTAGCGGGAGGTAACAATGAGCAGTTCTTC
NA	TRBV30	TRBD2	TRBJ2-4	CAWSVKAGALAKNIQYF	TGTGCCTGGAGTGTAAAAGCGGGGGCACTAGCCAAAAACATTCAGTACTTC
NA	TRBV7-6	NA	TRBJ2-5	CASSLVAVGETQYF	TGTGCCAGCAGCTTAGTGGCAGTGGGGGAGACCCAGTACTTC
few	TRBV2	TRBD2	TRBJ2-1	CASSSLGLAGNEQFF	TGTGCCAGCAGTTCCCTGGGACTAGCGGGCAATGAGCAGTTCTTC
NA	TRBV18	TRBD2	TRBJ2-3	CASSPASGDTQYF	TGTGCCAGCTCACCAGCTAGCGGGGATACGCAGTATTTT
many	TRBV20-1	NA	TRBJ2-1	CSARAASLINNEQFF	TGCAGTGCTAGAGCGGCTAGCCTCATAAACAATGAGCAGTTCTTC
NA	TRBV6-5	TRBD1	TRBJ2-7	CASSSGTGVGEQYF	TGTGCCAGCAGTTCAGGGACAGGGGTGGGCGAGCAGTACTTC
many	TRBV6-5	TRBD1	TRBJ2-7	CASSYSLGQASYEQYF	TGTGCCAGCAGTTACTCGCTTGGACAGGCTTCCTACGAGCAGTACTTC
NA	TRBV20-1	TRBD2	TRBJ2-1	CSARVAGPSYNEQFF	TGCAGTGCTAGGGTAGCGGGCCCTTCCTACAATGAGCAGTTCTTC
few	TRBV6-5	TRBD2	TRBJ2-1	CASSYSTSGVYNEQFF	TGTGCCAGCAGTTACTCGACTAGCGGGGTCTACAATGAGCAGTTCTTC
many	TRBV5-1	NA	TRBJ1-1	CASSLDIPNTEAFF	TGCGCCAGCAGCTTGGACATACCGAACACTGAAGCTTTCTTT
NA	TRBV15	NA	TRBJ2-2	CATSRVTVPSGELFF	TGTGCCACCAGCAGAGTAACAGTTCCCAGCGGGGAGCTGTTTTTT
few	TRBV7-2	TRBD2	TRBJ2-4	CASSYKLAGTLGNIQYF	TGTGCCAGCAGTTATAAACTAGCGGGCACGCTGGGGAACATTCAGTACTTC
NA	TRBV29-1	NA	TRBJ1-1	CSVEFLNTEAFF	TGCAGCGTTGAATTCCTGAACACTGAAGCTTTCTTT
NA	TRBV12-3/TRBV12-4	TRBD1	TRBJ2-5	CASSSDRGWQETQYF	TGTGCCAGCAGTTCTGACAGGGGTTGGCAAGAGACCCAGTACTTC
NA	TRBV5-1	NA	TRBJ2-1	CASSLTGGEEQFF	TGCGCCAGCAGCTTGACCGGGGGCGAGGAGCAGTTCTTC
many	TRBV6-1	NA	TRBJ2-1	CASSAYNEQFF	TGTGCCAGCAGTGCCTACAATGAGCAGTTCTTC
few	TRBV6-1	NA	TRBJ2-7	CASSSSQGLGEQYF	TGTGCCAGCAGCTCAAGTCAAGGCCTAGGCGAGCAGTACTTC
NA	TRBV20-1	TRBD2	TRBJ2-3	CSARESSGSSDTQYF	TGCAGTGCTAGAGAGAGTAGCGGGAGTTCAGATACGCAGTATTTT
many	TRBV20-1	TRBD1	TRBJ1-6	CSARGDRVRSPLHF	TGCAGTGCTAGAGGTGACAGGGTGCGGTCACCCCTCCACTTT
NA	TRBV29-1	NA	TRBJ2-1	CSVGIRQVTHNEQFF	TGCAGCGTTGGGATTCGACAGGTCACCCACAATGAGCAGTTCTTC
NA	TRBV2	TRBD2	TRBJ2-3	CASSRTSGKYTDTQYF	TGTGCCAGCAGTCGGACTAGCGGGAAATACACAGATACGCAGTATTTT
NA	TRBV28	TRBD2	TRBJ2-3	CASTRGLAAADTQYF	TGTGCCAGCACCCGAGGACTAGCGGCGGCAGATACGCAGTATTTT
NA	TRBV15	TRBD2	TRBJ2-3	CATSRVLAGVRGTDTQYF	TGTGCCACCAGCAGAGTATTAGCGGGGGTTCGCGGCACAGATACGCAGTATTTT
few	TRBV7-6	NA	TRBJ2-7	CASSLAPPGAGRSYEQYF	TGTGCCAGCAGCTTAGCACCTCCAGGGGCAGGAAGGTCCTACGAGCAGTACTTC
few	TRBV20-1	TRBD1	TRBJ2-1	CSARGRDRGLRTSYGEQFF	TGCAGTGCTAGAGGGCGGGACAGGGGACTGCGGACCAGTTATGGTGAGCAGTTCTTC
NA	TRBV27	TRBD2	TRBJ2-1	CASSFPGLAVNEQFF	TGTGCCAGCAGTTTTCCGGGACTAGCTGTTAATGAGCAGTTCTTC